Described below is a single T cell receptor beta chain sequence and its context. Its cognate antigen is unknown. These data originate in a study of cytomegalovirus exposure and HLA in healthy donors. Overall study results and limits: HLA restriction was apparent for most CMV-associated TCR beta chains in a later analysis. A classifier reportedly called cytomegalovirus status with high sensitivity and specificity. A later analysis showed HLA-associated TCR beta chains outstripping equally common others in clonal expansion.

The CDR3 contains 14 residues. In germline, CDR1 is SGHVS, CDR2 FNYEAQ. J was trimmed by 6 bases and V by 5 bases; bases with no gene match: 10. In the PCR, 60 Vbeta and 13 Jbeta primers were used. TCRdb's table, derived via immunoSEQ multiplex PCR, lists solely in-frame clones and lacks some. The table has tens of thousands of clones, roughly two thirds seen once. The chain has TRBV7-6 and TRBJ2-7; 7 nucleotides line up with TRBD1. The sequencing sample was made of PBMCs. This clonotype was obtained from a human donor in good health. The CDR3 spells CASSINRGGGEQYF. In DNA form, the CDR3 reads TGTGCCAGCAGCATAAACAGGGGCGGTGGCGAGCAGTACTTC.